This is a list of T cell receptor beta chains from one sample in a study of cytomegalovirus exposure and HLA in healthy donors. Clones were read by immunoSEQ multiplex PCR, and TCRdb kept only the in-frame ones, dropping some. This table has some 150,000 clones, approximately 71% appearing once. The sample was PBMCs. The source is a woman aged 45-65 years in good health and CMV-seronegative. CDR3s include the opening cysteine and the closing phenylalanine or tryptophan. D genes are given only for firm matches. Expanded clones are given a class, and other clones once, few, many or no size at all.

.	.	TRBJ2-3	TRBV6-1	TGTGCCAGCAGTGTTCTTAGTGTGGGCACAGATACGCAGTATTTT	CASSVLSVGTDTQYF
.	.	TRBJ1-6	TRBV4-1	TGCGCCAGCAGCCAATATCTCACAGTCGGCTCCTATAATTCACCCCTCCACTTT	CASSQYLTVGSYNSPLHF
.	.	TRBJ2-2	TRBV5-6	TGTGCCACCTTTGGGGGCCCGAACACCGGGGAGCTGTTTTTT	CATFGGPNTGELFF
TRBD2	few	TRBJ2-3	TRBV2	TGTGCCAGCAGTGGGCGACTCGGGACTAGCGGGGGGGCAACAGATACGCAGTATTTT	CASSGRLGTSGGATDTQYF
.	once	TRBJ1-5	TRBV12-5	TGTGCTAGTGGTTCAGGGGTCGATCAGCCCCAGCATTTT	CASGSGVDQPQHF
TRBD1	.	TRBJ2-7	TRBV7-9	TGTGCCAGCAGCCACAGGGGGTGGCCCTACGAGCAGTACTTC	CASSHRGWPYEQYF
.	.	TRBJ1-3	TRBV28	TGTGCCAGTGCCCCGGAGAGAGGGTTGGGAAACACCATATATTTT	CASAPERGLGNTIYF
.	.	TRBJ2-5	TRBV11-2	TGTGCCAGCACCGGTGTAAACCAAGAGACCCAGTACTTC	CASTGVNQETQYF
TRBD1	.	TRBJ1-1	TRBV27	TGTGCCAGCAGTCAAAACAGGGGGACTGAAGCCTTCTTT	CASSQNRGTEAFF
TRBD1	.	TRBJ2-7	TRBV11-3	TGTGCCAGCAGCTTAGGGGGGACAGGGACCTACGAGCAGTACTTC	CASSLGGTGTYEQYF
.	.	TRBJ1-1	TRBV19	TGTGCCAGTAGTACCCTGTCCTATAGCGACACTGAAGCTTTCTTT	CASSTLSYSDTEAFF
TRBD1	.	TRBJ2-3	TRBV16	TGTGCCAGCAGCCTCTCCGGGACAGGCACAGATACGCAGTATTTT	CASSLSGTGTDTQYF
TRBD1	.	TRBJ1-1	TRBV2	TGTGCCAGGCTACAGGGGGCCGAGGATACTGAAGCTTTCTTT	CARLQGAEDTEAFF
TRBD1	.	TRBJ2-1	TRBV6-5	TGTGCCAGCAGCCGACAGGGCAATGAGCAGTTCTTC	CASSRQGNEQFF
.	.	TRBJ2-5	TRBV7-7	TGTGCTAGCAGCTTAGTACATAGAGGAGAGACCCAGTACTTC	CASSLVHRGETQYF
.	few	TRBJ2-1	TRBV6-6	TGTGCCACCCTTTTCAATGAGCAGTTCTTC	CATLFNEQFF
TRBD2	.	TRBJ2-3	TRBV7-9	TGTGCCAGCAGCTGGCCCCTAGCGGGGGGGCCCAATACGCAGTATTTT	CASSWPLAGGPNTQYF
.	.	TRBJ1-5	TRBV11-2	TGTGCCAGCAGCGCAACAGGAAGGAATCAGCCCCAGCATTTT	CASSATGRNQPQHF
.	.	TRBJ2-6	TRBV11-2	TGTGCCAGCAGCCATAGCATCGGGGGTCCGGGGGCCAACGTCCTGACTTTC	CASSHSIGGPGANVLTF
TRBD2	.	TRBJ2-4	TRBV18	TGTGCCAGCTCAGCTATAGCGGGGCGCGAAAACATTCAGTACTTC	CASSAIAGRENIQYF